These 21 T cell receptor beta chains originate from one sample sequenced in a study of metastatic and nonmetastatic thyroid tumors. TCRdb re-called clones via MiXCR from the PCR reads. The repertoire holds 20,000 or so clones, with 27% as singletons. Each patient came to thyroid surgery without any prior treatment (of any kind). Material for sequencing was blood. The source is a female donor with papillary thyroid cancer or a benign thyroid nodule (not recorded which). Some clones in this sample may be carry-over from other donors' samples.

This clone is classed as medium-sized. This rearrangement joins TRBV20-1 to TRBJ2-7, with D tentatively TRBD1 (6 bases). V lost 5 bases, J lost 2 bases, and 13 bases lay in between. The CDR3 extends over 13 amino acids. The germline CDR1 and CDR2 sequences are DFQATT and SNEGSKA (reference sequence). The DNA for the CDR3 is TGCAGTGCTCACTGGGACACAACCTACGAGCAGTACTTC. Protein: CSAHWDTTYEQYF.

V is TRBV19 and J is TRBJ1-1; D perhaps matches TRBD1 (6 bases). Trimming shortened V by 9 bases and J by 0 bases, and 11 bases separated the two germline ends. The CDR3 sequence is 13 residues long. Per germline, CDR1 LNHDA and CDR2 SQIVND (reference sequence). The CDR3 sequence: CASRTVVNTEAFF. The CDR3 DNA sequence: TGTGCCAGCCGGACAGTTGTGAACACTGAAGCTTTCTTT.

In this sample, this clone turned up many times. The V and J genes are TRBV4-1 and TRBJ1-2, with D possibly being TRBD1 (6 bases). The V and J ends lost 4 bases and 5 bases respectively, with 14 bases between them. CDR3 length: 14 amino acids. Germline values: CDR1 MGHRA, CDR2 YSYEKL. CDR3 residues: CASSPWTEGYGYTF. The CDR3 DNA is TGCGCCAGCAGCCCCTGGACAGAGGGGTATGGCTACACCTTC.

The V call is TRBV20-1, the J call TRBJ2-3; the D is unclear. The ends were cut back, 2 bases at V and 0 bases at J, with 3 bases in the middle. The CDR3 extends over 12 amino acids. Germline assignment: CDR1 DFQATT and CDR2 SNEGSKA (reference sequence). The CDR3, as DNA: TGCAGTGCTAGAAGAAGCACAGATACGCAGTATTTT. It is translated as CSARRSTDTQYF.

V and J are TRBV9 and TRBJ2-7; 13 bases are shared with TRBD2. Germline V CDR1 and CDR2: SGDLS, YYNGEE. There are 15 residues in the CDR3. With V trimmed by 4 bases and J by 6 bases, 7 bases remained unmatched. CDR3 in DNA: TGTGCCAGCAGCCCTACTAGCGGGAGGGCAAGCGAGCAGTACTTC. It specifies CASSPTSGRASEQYF.

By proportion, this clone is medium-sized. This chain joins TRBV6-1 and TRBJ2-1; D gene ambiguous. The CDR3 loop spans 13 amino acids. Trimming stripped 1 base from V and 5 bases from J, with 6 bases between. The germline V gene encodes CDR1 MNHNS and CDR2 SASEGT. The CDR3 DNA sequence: TGTGCCAGCAGTGAAGGGCCACACAATGAGCAGTTCTTC. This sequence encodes CASSEGPHNEQFF.

DNA of the CDR3: TGCGCCAGCAGCTTGGACCCAGTCAGCTATAGCAATCAGCCCCAGCATTTT. It yields the protein CASSLDPVSYSNQPQHF. V usage is TRBV5-1 and J usage is TRBJ1-5; D is unresolved. Trimming removed 0 bases from V and 0 bases from J, with 13 bases in between. The CDR3 has 17 amino acids. Per the germline V gene, CDR1 is SGHRS and CDR2 is YFSETQ.

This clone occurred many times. CDR3 DNA: TGTGCCAGCAGCGTAGGAGAGGTGGGAGAACTGTTTTTT. Translation: CASSVGEVGELFF. The V gene is TRBV9, the J gene TRBJ1-4; D not certain. CDR1 and CDR2 (germline): SGDLS, YYNGEE. Trimming pared 0 bases from V and 12 bases from J, leaving 12 bases between. This CDR3 comprises 13 residues.

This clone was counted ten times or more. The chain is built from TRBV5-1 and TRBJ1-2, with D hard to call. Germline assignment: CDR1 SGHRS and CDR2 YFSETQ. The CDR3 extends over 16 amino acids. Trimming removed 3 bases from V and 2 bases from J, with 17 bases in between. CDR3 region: CASSSGQPGENYGYTF. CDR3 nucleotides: TGCGCCAGCAGCTCGGGCCAGCCCGGGGAGAACTATGGCTACACCTTC.

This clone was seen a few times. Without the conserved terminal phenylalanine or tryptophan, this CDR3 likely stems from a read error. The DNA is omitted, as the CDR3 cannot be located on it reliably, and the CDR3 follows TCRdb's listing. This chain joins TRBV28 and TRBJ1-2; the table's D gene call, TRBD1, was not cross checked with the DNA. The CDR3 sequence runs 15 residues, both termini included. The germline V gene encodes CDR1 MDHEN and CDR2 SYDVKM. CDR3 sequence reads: CASSSPLQPTGDPSI.

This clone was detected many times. CDR3 coding DNA: TGTGCCAGCACCGACACGTATGGCTACACCTTC. Translation: CASTDTYGYTF. The chain joins TRBV28 to TRBJ1-2; D is undetermined. CDR3 length: 11 residues. Germline V gives CDR1 MDHEN, CDR2 SYDVKM. Trimming took off 7 bases at V and 5 bases at J, with 8 bases between the two ends.

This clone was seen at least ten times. The CDR3 coding sequence is TGCGCCAGCAGCCTAAACCTTCCGGGACTAGCGTACGGTGAGCAGTTCTTC. The encoded protein is CASSLNLPGLAYGEQFF. The chain carries TRBV4-1 and TRBJ2-1; 10 bases align to TRBD2. The J segment lost 9 bases and the V segment lost 4 bases, leaving 15 bases of the junction unmatched. This CDR3 spans 17 amino acids. Germline CDR1 is MGHRA and CDR2 is YSYEKL.

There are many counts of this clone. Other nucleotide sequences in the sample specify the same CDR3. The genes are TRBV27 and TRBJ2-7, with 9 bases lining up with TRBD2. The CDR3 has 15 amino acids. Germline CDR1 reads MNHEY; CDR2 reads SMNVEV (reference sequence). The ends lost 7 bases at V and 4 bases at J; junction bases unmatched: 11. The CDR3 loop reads CASKRSGTSPYEQYF. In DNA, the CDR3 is TGTGCCAGCAAACGTTCCGGGACTAGCCCTTACGAGCAGTACTTC.

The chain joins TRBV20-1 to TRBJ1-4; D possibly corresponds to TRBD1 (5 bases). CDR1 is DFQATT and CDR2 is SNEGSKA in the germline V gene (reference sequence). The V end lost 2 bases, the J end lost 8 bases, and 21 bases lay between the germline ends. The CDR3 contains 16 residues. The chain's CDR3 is CSARPDGVLRDEKLFF. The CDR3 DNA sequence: TGCAGTGCTAGACCCGACGGGGTACTCAGGGACGAAAAACTGTTTTTT.

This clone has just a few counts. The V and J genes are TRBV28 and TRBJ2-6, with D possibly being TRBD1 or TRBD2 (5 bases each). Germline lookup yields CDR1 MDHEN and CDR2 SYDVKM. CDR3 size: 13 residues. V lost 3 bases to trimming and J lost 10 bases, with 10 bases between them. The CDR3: CASSFSGGNVLTF. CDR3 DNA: TGTGCCAGCAGTTTCTCTGGGGGAAACGTCCTGACTTTC.

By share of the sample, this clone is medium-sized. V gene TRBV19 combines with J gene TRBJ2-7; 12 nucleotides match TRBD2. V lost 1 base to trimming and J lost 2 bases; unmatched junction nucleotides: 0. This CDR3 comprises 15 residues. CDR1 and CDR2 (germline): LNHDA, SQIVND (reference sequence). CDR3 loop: CASSIGLAGAYEQYF. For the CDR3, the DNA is TGTGCCAGTAGTATAGGACTAGCGGGAGCCTACGAGCAGTACTTC.

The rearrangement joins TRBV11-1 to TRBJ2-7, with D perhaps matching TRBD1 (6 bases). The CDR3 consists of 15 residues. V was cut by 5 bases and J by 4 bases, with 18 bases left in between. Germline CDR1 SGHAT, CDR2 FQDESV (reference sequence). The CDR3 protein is CASSLMTGPTYEQYF. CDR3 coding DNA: TGTGCCAGCAGCCTAATGACAGGTCCCACTTACGAGCAGTACTTC. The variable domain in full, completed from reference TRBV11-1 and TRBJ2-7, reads EAEVAQSPRYKITEKSQAVAFWCDPISGHATLYWYRQILGQGPELLVQFQDESVVDDSQLPKDRFSAERLKGVDSTLKIQPAELGDSAMYLCASSLMTGPTYEQYFGPGTRLTVT.

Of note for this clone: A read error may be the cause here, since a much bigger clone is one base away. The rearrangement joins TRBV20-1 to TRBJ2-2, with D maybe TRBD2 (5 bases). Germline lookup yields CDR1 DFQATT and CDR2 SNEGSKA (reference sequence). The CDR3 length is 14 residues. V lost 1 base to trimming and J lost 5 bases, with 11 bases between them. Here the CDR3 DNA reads TGCAGTGCTAGAGGGGAGAGCGAAACCGGGGAGCTGTTTTTT. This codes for CSARGESETGELFF.

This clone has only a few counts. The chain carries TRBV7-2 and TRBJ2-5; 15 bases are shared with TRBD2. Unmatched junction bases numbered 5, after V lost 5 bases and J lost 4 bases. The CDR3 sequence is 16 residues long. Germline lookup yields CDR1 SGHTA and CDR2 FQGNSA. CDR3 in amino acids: CASSPGTSGRLETQYF. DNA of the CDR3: TGTGCCAGCAGCCCGGGGACTAGCGGGAGGTTAGAGACCCAGTACTTC.

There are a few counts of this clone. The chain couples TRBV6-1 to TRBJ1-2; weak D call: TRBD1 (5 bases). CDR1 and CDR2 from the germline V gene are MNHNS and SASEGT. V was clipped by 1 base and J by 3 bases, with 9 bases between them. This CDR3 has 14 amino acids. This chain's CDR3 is CASSEVGVHYGYTF. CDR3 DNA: TGTGCCAGCAGTGAAGTGGGGGTCCACTATGGCTACACCTTC.

The DNA of the CDR3 is TGTGCCAGCAGTCCTTCGGACAGGCGCGAGCAGTACTTC. Protein sequence: CASSPSDRREQYF. The chain joins TRBV28 to TRBJ2-7; 7 bases map to TRBD1. This CDR3 spans 13 amino acids. The germline gives CDR1 MDHEN, CDR2 SYDVKM. The trim removed 5 bases at V and 6 bases at J, leaving 7 bases unmatched.